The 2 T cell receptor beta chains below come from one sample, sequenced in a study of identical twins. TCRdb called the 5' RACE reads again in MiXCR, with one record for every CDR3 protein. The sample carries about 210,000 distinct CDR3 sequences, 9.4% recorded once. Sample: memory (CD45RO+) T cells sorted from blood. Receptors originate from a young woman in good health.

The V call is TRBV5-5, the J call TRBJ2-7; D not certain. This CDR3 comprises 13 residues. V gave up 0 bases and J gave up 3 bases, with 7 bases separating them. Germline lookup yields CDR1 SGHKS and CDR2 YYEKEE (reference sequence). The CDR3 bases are TGTGCCAGCAGCTTGGATGGGTTCTACGAGCAGTACTTC. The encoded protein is CASSLDGFYEQYF.

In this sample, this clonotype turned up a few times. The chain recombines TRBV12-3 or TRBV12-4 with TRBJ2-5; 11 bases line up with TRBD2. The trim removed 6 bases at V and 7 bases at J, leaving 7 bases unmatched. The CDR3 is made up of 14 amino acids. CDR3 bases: TGTGCCAGCAGCTTTAGCGGGGGGGTGGTGACCCAGTACTTC. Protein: CASSFSGGVVTQYF.